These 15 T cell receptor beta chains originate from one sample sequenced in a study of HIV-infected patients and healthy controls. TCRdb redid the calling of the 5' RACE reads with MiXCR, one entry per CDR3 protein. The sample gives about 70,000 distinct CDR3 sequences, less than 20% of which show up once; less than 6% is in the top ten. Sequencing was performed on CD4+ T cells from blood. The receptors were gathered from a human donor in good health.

CDR3 amino acids: CASSLRGIGELFF. CDR3 in DNA: TGTGCCAGCAGCTTACGGGGGATCGGGGAGCTGTTTTTT. The chain links TRBV7-9 to TRBJ2-2; perhaps TRBD2 as D (6 bases). The CDR3 has 13 residues. Germline V gene lookup returns CDR1 SEHNR and CDR2 FQNEAQ (reference sequence). V shed 2 bases and J shed 7 bases, with 8 bases lying between them. The whole variable domain, remainder taken from reference TRBV7-9 and TRBJ2-2, is DTGVSQNPRHKITKRGQNVTFRCDPISEHNRLYWYRQTLGQGPEFLTYFQNEAQLEKSRLLSDRFSAERPKGSFSTLEIQRTEQGDSAMYLCASSLRGIGELFFGEGSRLTVL.

As DNA, the CDR3 is TGTGCCATCAGTGAGTCGACTACAGGCACAGATACGCAGTATTTT. Protein sequence: CAISESTTGTDTQYF. V usage is TRBV10-3 and J usage is TRBJ2-3; a possible D gene is TRBD2 (5 bases). V dropped 0 bases and J dropped 1 base, with 8 bases sitting between them. The germline CDR1 and CDR2 sequences are ENHRY and SYGVKD. The CDR3 covers 15 residues.

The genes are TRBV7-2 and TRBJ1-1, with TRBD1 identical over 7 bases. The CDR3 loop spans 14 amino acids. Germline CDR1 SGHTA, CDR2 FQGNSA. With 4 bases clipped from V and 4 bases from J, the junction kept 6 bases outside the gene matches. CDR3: CASSWTGTVTEAFF. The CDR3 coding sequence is TGTGCCAGCAGCTGGACCGGGACAGTCACTGAAGCTTTCTTT. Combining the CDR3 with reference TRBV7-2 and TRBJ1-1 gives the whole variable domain GAGVSQSPSNKVTEKGKDVELRCDPISGHTALYWYRQSLGQGLEFLIYFQGNSAPDKSGLPSDRFSAERTGGSVSTLTIQRTQQEDSAVYLCASSWTGTVTEAFFGQGTRLTVV.

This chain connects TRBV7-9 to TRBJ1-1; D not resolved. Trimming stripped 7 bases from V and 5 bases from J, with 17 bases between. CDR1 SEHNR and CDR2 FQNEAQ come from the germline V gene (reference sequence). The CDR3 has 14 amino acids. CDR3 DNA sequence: TGTGCCAGCACCCCGGGCCGGAGGAGTACTGAAGCTTTCTTT. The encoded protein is CASTPGRRSTEAFF.

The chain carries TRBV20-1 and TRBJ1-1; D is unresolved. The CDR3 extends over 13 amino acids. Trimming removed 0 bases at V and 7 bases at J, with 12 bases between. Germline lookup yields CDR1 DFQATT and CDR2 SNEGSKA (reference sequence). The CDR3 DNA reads TGCAGTGCTAGAGATTGGGAATTAGGTGAAGCTTTCTTT. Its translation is CSARDWELGEAFF.

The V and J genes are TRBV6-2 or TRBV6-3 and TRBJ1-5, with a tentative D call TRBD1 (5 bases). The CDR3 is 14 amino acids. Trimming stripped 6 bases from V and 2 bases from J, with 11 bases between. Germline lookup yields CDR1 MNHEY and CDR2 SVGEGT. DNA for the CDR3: TGTGCCAGCAGCCGCGGAGGGGGCAATCAGCCCCAGCATTTT. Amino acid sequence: CASSRGGGNQPQHF.

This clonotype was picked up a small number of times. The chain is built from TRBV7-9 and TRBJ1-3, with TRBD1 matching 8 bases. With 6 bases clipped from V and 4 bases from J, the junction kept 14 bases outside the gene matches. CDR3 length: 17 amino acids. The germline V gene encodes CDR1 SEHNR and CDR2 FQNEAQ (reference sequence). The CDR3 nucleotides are TGTGCCAGCAGACAATCAGGGGGCGCGATGGGAGGAAACACCATATATTTT. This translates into CASRQSGGAMGGNTIYF.

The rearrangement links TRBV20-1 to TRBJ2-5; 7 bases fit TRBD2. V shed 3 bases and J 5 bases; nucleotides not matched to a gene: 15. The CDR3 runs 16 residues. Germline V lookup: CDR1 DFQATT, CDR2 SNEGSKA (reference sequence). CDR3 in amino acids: CSASGFETSWGETQYF. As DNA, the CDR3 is TGCAGTGCTAGTGGTTTTGAGACTAGCTGGGGGGAGACCCAGTACTTC.

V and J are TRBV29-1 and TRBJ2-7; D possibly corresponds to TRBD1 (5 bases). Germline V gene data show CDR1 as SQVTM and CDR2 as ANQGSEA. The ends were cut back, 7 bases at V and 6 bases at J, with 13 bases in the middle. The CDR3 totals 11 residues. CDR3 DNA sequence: TGCAGCGGCTCCCAGGGTCGCGAGCAGTACTTC. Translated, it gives CSGSQGREQYF.

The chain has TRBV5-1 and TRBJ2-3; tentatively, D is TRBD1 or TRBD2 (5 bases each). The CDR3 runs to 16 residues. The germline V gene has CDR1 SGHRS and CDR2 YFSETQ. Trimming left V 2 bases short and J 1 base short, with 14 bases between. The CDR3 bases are TGCGCCAGCAGCTTATTTGTGGGGGTCGGCACAGATACGCAGTATTTT. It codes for CASSLFVGVGTDTQYF.

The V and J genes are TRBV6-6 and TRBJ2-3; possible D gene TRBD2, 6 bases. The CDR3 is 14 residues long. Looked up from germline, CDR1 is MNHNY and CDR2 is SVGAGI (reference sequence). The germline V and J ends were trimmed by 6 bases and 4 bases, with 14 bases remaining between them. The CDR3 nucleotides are TGTGCCAGCAGGACTACCGGGGGTGCAGATACGCAGTATTTT. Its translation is CASRTTGGADTQYF.

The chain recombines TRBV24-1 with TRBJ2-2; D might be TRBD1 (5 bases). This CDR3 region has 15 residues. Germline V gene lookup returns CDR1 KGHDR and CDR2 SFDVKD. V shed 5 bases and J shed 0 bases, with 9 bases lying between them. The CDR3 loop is CATSGAGSNTGELFF. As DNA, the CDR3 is TGTGCCACCAGTGGGGCAGGGTCGAACACCGGGGAGCTGTTTTTT.

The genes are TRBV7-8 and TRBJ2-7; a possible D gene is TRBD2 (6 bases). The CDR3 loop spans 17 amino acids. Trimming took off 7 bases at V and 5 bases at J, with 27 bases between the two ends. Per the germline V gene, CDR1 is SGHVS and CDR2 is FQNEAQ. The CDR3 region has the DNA TGTGCCAGCAACCCTCGCTCGGGAGCCCATGGTTCTCACGAGCAGTACTTC. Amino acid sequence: CASNPRSGAHGSHEQYF.

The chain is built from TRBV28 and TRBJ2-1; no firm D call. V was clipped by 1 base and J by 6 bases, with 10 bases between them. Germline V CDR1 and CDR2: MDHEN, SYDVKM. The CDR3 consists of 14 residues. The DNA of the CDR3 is TGTGCCAGCAGTTTATTGCCGGAAGGCAATGAGCAGTTCTTC. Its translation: CASSLLPEGNEQFF.

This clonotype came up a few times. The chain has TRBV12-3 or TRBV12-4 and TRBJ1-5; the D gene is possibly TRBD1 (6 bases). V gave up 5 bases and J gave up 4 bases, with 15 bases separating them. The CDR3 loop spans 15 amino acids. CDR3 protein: CASSRRTAPNQPQHF. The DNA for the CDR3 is TGTGCCAGCAGTCGGAGGACAGCACCAAATCAGCCCCAGCATTTT.